These T cell receptor beta chains were read from a single sample in a study of vaccination effects on CD4 cells after COVID-19. Clones were sequenced by immunoSEQ multiplex PCR, and TCRdb holds only the in-frame ones, with some missing. The table has about 46,000 clones, 74% seen once. Antigens for these TCRs are unknown. Source: CD4+ T cells from PBMCs cultured without peptide, taken before COVID-19 vaccination. The receptors were gathered from a human donor who had a prior SARS-CoV-2 infection. Each CDR3 is given with its conserved first and last residue. The D gene is left open where the match is weak. Part of the rows lack a size; the others show once, few, many or a class for expanded clones.

>TRBJ1-2|NA|NA|TRBV10-3
TGTGCCATCAGTGGGTCTAGGAGTAACTATGGCTACACCTTC
CAISGSRSNYGYTF
>TRBJ2-1|NA|NA|TRBV20-1
TGCAGTGCTAGTTCTAGCGTTACCAGCTCCTACAATGAGCAGTTCTTC
CSASSSVTSSYNEQFF
>TRBJ1-3|NA|once|TRBV28
TGTGCCAGCAGTTTTGTTGGAAACACCATATATTTT
CASSFVGNTIYF
>TRBJ2-3|NA|NA|TRBV18
TGTGCCAGCTCACCGGACGTAGGGGCCACAGATACGCAGTATTTT
CASSPDVGATDTQYF
>TRBJ2-7|TRBD2|NA|TRBV14
TGTGCCAGCAGGAAAGGGGCGGGAGGGCTCTACGAGCAGTACTTC
CASRKGAGGLYEQYF
>TRBJ1-5|NA|NA|TRBV7-2
TGTGCCAGCAGCTTACAGGGAATAGGACAGCCCCAGCATTTT
CASSLQGIGQPQHF
>TRBJ1-2|NA|NA|TRBV5-4
TGTGCCAGCACGTCCACAGGGAACGGCTACACCTTC
CASTSTGNGYTF
>TRBJ1-3|NA|medium-sized|TRBV30
TGTGCCTGGAGTGACAAACAGTTTCTTGGAAACACCATATATTTT
CAWSDKQFLGNTIYF
>TRBJ2-7|TRBD2|NA|TRBV5-4
TGTGCCAGCAGCGGGGGACTAGCGGGAGAGAACGGGGAGCAGTACTTC
CASSGGLAGENGEQYF
>TRBJ2-2|TRBD2|NA|TRBV29-1
TGCGGGGGGGGGTGGACCGGGGAGCTGTTTTTT
CGGGWTGELFF